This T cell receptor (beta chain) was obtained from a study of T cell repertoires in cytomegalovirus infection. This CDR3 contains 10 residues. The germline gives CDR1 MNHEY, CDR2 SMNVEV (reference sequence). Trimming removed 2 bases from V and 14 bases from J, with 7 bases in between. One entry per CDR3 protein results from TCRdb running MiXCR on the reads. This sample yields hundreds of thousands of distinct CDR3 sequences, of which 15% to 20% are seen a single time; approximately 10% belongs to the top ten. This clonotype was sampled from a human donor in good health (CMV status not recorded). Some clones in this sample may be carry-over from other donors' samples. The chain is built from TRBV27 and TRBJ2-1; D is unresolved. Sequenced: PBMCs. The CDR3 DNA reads TGTGCCAGCAGTTTAAGGCCTAAGTTCTTC. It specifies CASSLRPKFF.